A selection of T cell receptor beta chains follows, all from one sample in a study of vaccination effects on CD4 cells after COVID-19. Produced via immunoSEQ multiplex PCR; TCRdb's table is partial and in-frame only. The table shows 70,000 or so clones, with less than 75% occurring only once. For these TCRs, the target antigens are not known. The source material was CD4+ T cells from PBMCs cultured without peptide, sampled after COVID-19 vaccination. Every receptor here comes from a human donor who received a COVID-19 vaccine. CDR3s include the opening cysteine and the closing phenylalanine or tryptophan. The order of the fields is V gene, D gene, J gene, CDR3 protein. The D gene is left open where the match is weak.

TRBV5-1	NA	TRBJ1-4	CASSFGVPTNEKLFF
TRBV3-1/TRBV3-2	NA	TRBJ1-2	CASSQLSPQGYGYTF
TRBV6-6	NA	TRBJ1-3	CASRSRGPGNTIYF
TRBV7-2	NA	TRBJ2-3	CASSLLGPTDTQYF
TRBV18	NA	TRBJ1-4	CASSRGRGEKLFF
TRBV4-1	NA	TRBJ1-6	CASSQPDSSYNSPLHF
TRBV5-1	NA	TRBJ1-6	CASSPRGVNSPLHF
TRBV7-9	NA	TRBJ1-6	CASSLRAAGHNSPLHF
TRBV6-5	NA	TRBJ2-3	CASSYEARNTDTQYF
TRBV5-1	TRBD1	TRBJ1-3	CASSLPTGEKGNTIYF
TRBV13	NA	TRBJ2-5	CASSLQGIPETQYF
TRBV7-9	TRBD1	TRBJ2-3	CASSPAGTVSTDTQYF
TRBV6-5	TRBD1	TRBJ2-2	CASRGTEESGELFF
TRBV2	NA	TRBJ2-5	CASSEGTQYF